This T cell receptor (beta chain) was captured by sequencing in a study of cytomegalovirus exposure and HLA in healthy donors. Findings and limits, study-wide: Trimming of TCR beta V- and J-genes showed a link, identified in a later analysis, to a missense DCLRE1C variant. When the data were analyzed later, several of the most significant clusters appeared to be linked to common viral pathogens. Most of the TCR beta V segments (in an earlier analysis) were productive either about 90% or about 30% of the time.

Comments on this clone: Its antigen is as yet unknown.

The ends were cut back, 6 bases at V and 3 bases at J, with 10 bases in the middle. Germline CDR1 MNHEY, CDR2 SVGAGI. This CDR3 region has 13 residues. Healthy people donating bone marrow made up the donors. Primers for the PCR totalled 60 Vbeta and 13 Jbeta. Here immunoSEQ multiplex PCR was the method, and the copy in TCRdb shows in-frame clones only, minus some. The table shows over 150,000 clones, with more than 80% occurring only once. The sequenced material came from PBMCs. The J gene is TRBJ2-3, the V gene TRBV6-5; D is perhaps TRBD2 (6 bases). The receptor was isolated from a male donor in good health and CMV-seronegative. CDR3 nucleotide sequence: TGTGCCAGCAGCTCTGGGACTACAGATACGCAGTATTTT. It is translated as CASSSGTTDTQYF.